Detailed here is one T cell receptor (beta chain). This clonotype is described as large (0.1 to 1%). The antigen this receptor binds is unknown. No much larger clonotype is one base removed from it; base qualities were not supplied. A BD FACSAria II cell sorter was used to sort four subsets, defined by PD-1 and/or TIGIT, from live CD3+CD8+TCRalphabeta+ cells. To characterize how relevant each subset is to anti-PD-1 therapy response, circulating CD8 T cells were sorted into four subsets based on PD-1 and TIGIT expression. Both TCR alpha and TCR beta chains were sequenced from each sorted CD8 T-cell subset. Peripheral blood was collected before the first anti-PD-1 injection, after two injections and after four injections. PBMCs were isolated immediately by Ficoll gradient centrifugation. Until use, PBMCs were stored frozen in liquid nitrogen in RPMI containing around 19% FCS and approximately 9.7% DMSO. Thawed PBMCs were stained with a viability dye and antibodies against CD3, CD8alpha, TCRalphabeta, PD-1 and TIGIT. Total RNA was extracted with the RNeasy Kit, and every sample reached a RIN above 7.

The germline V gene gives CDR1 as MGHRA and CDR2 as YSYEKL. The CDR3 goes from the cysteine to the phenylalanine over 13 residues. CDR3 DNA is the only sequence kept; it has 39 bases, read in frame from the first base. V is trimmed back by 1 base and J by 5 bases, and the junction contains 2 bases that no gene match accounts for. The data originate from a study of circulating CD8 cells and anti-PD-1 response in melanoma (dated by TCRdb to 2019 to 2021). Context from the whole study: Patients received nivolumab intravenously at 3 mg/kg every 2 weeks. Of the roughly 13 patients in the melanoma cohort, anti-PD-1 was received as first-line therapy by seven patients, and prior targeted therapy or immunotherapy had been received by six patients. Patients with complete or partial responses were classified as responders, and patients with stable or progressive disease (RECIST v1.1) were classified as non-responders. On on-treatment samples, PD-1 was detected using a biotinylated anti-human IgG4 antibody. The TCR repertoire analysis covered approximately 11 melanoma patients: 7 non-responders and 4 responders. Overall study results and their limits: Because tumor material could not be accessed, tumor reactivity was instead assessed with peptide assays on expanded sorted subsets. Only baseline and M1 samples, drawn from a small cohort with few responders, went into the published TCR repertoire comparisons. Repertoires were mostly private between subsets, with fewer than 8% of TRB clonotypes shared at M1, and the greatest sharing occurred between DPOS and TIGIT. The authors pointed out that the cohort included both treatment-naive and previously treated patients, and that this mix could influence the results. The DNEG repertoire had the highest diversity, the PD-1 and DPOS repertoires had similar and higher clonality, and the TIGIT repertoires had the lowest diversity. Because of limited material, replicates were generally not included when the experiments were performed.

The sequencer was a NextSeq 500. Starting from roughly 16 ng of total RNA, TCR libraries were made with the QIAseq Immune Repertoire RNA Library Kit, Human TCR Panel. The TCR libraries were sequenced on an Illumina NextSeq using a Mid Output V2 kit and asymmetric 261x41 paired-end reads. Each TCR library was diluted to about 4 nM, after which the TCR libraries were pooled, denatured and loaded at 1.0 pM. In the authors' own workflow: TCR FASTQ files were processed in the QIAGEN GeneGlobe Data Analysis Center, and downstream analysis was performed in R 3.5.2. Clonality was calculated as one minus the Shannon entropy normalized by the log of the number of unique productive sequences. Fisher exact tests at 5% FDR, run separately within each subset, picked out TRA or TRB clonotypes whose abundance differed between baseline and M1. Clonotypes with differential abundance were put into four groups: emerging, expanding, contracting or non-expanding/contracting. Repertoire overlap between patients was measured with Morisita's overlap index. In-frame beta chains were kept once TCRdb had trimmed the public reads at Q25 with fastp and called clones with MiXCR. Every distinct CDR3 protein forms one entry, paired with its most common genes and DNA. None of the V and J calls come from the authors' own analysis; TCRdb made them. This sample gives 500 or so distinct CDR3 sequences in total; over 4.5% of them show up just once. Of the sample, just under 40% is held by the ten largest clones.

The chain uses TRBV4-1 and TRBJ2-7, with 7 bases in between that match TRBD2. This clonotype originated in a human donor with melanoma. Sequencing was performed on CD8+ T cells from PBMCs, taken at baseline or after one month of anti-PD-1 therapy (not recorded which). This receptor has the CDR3 CASSQVAGDEQYF. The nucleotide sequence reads TGCGCCAGCAGCCAAGTGGCGGGGGACGAGCAGTACTTC.